These 5 T cell receptor beta chains originate from one sample sequenced in a study of cytomegalovirus exposure and HLA in healthy donors. The PCR was carried out with 60 Vbeta primers and 13 Jbeta primers. Produced via immunoSEQ multiplex PCR; TCRdb's table is partial and in-frame only. The table lists approximately 190,000 clones, around 73% of them singletons. Sequenced material: PBMCs. The source is a woman younger than 45 in good health and CMV-seropositive.

The chain carries TRBV7-9 and TRBJ2-5; possibly TRBD2 for D (6 bases). The germline V and J ends were trimmed by 5 bases and 5 bases, with 18 bases remaining between them. CDR3 length: 15 residues. Looked up from germline, CDR1 is SEHNR and CDR2 is FQNEAQ (reference sequence). CDR3 amino acids: CASSQPGLAVETQYF. CDR3 coding DNA: TGTGCCAGCAGCCAACCGGGACTGGCCGTGGAGACCCAGTACTTC.

This chain uses TRBV18 with TRBJ1-4, with D possibly TRBD1 on 5 matching bases. The CDR3 has 15 amino acids. V lost 1 base and J lost 8, with 14 bases in between. The germline V gene has CDR1 KGHSH and CDR2 LQKENI. CDR3 loop: CASSPRGTGMEKLFF. Written as DNA, the CDR3 is TGTGCCAGCTCACCACGCGGAACAGGAATGGAAAAACTGTTTTTT.

This clone was seen a handful of times. The chain carries TRBV20-1 and TRBJ1-1; D is uncertain. The V gene lost 4 bases and the J gene lost 8 bases, with 11 bases spanning the gap. The CDR3 runs to 11 residues. The germline gives CDR1 DFQATT, CDR2 SNEGSKA (reference sequence). CDR3 residues: CSATPYSEAFF. CDR3 in DNA: TGCAGTGCTACCCCATACTCCGAAGCTTTCTTT.

This clone was recorded a few times. The CDR3, as DNA: TGTGCCAGCAGCTCGATGCAGCGGGCTGGTACGCAGTATTTT. It yields the protein CASSSMQRAGTQYF. The V and J genes are TRBV7-2 and TRBJ2-3; D is perhaps TRBD2 (6 bases). The CDR3 is made up of 14 amino acids. Germline CDR1 and CDR2: SGHTA and FQGNSA. V lost 4 bases to trimming and J lost 8 bases, with 16 bases between them.

The gene calls are TRBV19 and TRBJ2-4, with D perhaps TRBD1 (5 bases). CDR1 and CDR2 from the germline V gene are LNHDA and SQIVND (reference sequence). The CDR3 has 15 amino acids. V was pared by 4 bases and J by 0 bases, with 10 bases between. The CDR3 spells CASSKGAVAKNIQYF. The CDR3 coding sequence is TGTGCCAGTAGTAAAGGGGCGGTAGCCAAAAACATTCAGTACTTC.